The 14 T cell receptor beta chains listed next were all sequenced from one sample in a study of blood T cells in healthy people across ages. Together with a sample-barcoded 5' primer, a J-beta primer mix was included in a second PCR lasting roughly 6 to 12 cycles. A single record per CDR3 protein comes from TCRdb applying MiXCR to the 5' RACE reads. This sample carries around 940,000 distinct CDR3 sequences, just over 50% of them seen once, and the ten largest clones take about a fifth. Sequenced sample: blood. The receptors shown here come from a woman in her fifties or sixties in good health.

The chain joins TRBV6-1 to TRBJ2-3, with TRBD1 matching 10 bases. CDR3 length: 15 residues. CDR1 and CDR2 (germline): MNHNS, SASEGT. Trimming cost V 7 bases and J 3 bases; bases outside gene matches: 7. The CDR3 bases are TGTGCCAGCACAAGGTGGGGACAGGGGACAGATACGCAGTATTTT. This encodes CASTRWGQGTDTQYF.

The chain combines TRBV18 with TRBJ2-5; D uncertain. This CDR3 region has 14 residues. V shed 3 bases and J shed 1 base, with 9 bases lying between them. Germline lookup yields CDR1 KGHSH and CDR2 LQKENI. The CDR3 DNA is TGTGCCAGCTCACCGACACCCACCCAAGAGACCCAGTACTTC. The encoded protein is CASSPTPTQETQYF.

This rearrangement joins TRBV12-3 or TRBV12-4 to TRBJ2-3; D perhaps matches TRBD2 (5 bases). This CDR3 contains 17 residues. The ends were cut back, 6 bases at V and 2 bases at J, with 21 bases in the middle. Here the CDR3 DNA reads TGTGCCAGCAGCCACTTAGGGCGGACTGTTAACACAGATACGCAGTATTTT. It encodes CASSHLGRTVNTDTQYF.

The CDR3 loop reads CASSPRTYGYTF. The DNA of the CDR3 is TGTGCCAGCAGTCCCCGGACATATGGCTACACCTTC. The chain combines TRBV28 with TRBJ1-2; possible D gene TRBD1, 5 bases. The CDR3 is 12 residues long. V was cut by 5 bases and J by 5 bases, with 9 bases left in between. Germline V gene data show CDR1 as MDHEN and CDR2 as SYDVKM.

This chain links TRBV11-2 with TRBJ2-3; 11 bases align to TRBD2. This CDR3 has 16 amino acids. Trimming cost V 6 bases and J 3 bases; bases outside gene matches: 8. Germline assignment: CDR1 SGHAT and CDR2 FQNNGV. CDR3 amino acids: CASRPTSGMVTDTQYF. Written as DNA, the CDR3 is TGTGCCAGCAGACCGACTAGCGGGATGGTGACAGATACGCAGTATTTT.

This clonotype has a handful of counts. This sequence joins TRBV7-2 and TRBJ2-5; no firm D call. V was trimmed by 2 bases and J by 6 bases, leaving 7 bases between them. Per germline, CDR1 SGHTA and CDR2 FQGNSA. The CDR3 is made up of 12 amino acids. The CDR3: CASSLSEKTQYF. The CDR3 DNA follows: TGTGCCAGCAGCTTAAGCGAAAAGACCCAGTACTTC.

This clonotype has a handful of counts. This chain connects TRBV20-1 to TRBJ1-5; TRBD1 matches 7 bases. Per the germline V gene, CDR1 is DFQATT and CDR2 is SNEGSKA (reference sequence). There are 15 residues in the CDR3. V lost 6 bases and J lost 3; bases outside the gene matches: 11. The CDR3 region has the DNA TGCAGTGCCAAGACAGGCGAGGGGGCCAATCAGCCCCAGCATTTT. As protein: CSAKTGEGANQPQHF.

The CDR3 DNA sequence: TGTGCCAGCAGTGAGGTCAGGGGGAGCTACAATGAGCAGTTCTTC. As protein: CASSEVRGSYNEQFF. V usage is TRBV2 and J usage is TRBJ2-1; 7 bases line up with TRBD1. Germline V CDR1 and CDR2: SNHLY, FYNNEI. The CDR3 consists of 15 residues. The V and J ends lost 3 bases and 3 bases, in that order; junction bases with no gene match: 5.

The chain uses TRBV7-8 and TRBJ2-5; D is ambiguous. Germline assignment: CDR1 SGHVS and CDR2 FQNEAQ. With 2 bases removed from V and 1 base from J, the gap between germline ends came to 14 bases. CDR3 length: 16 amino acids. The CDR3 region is CASSLKRYSLQETQYF. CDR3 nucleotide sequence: TGTGCCAGCAGCTTAAAGCGCTACAGCCTCCAAGAGACCCAGTACTTC.

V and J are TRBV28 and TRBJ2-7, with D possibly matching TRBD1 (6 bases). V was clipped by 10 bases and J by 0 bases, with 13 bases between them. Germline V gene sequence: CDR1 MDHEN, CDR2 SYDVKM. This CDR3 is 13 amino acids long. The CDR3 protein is CATRTVLSYEQYF. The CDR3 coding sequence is TGTGCCACCCGGACAGTCCTCTCCTACGAGCAGTACTTC.

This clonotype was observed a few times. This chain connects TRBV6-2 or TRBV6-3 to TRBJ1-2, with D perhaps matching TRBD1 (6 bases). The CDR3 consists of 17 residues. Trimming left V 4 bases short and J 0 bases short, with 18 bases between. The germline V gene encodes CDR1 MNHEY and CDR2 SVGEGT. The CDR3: CASSSNHRDKPNYGYTF. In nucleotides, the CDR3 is TGTGCCAGCAGTTCTAACCACCGGGACAAGCCTAACTATGGCTACACCTTC.

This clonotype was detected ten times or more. CDR3 coding DNA: TGCGCCAGCAGCTTGGGACAGGCCAATGAGCAGTTCTTC. Protein sequence: CASSLGQANEQFF. The J gene is TRBJ2-1, the V gene TRBV5-1; D might be TRBD1 (6 bases). This CDR3 is 13 amino acids long. V was clipped by 0 bases and J by 6 bases, with 7 bases between them. Germline CDR1 SGHRS, CDR2 YFSETQ.

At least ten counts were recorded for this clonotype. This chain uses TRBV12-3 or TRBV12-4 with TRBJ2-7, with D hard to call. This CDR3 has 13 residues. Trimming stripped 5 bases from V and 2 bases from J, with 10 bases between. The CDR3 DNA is TGTGCCAGCAGTCTACAGAGTGCCTACGAGCAGTACTTC. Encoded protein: CASSLQSAYEQYF.

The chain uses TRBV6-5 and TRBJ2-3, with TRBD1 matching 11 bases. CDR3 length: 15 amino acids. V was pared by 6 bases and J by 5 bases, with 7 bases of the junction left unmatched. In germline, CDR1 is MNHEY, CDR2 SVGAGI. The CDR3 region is CASRSGQGAIDTQYF. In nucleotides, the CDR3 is TGTGCCAGCAGATCCGGACAGGGGGCCATAGATACGCAGTATTTT.